These 13 T cell receptor beta chains were sequenced from one sample in a study of blood T cell repertoires in COVID-19. TCRdb keeps only in-frame clones here, not all; method: immunoSEQ multiplex PCR. The data contain about 140,000 clones, 84% of them singletons. Sequenced sample: peripheral blood. The receptors derive from a human donor in a cohort sampled during active COVID-19.

This chain uses TRBV7-6 with TRBJ2-7, with 9 bases lining up with TRBD1. Germline V gene lookup returns CDR1 SGHVS and CDR2 FNYEAQ. The V segment lost 4 bases and the J segment 3 bases; nucleotides outside the gene matches: 13. CDR3 length: 17 residues. The CDR3, as DNA: TGTGCCAGCAGCTCAAGGACAGGGGCCGGTACCTTCTACGAGCAGTACTTC. Protein: CASSSRTGAGTFYEQYF.

This rearrangement joins TRBV28 to TRBJ1-1; 8 bases are shared with TRBD1. Germline CDR1 and CDR2: MDHEN and SYDVKM. V was clipped by 6 bases and J by 5 bases; unmatched bases: 8. The CDR3 is made up of 14 amino acids. CDR3 sequence reads: CASSPRGRGTEAFF. The CDR3 DNA reads TGTGCCAGCAGCCCCAGGGGGCGAGGGACTGAAGCTTTCTTT.

This sequence joins TRBV19 and TRBJ2-6; D unresolved. Trimming pared 8 bases from V and 0 bases from J, leaving 8 bases between. This CDR3 is built from 14 residues. CDR1 LNHDA and CDR2 SQIVND come from the germline V gene (reference sequence). The CDR3 sequence is CASGPGSGANVLTF. Written as DNA, the CDR3 is TGTGCCAGTGGTCCGGGCTCTGGGGCCAACGTCCTGACTTTC.

This clone was seen just once. The V and J genes are TRBV7-9 and TRBJ2-5, with no clear D. Germline CDR1 and CDR2: SEHNR and FQNEAQ (reference sequence). Trimming stripped 2 bases from V and 3 bases from J, with 7 bases between. CDR3 length equals 13 residues. The CDR3 is CASSLSVKETQYF. CDR3 in DNA: TGTGCCAGCAGCTTAAGCGTGAAAGAGACCCAGTACTTC.

The rearrangement uses TRBV18 and TRBJ2-1, with D maybe TRBD1 (6 bases). This CDR3 has 14 residues. Germline CDR1 and CDR2: KGHSH and LQKENI. V was shortened by 0 bases and J by 10 bases, with 13 bases between the two germline ends. CDR3 bases: TGTGCCAGCTCACCACCGTACGGGACATGGGAGCAGTTCTTC. Encoded protein: CASSPPYGTWEQFF.

The J gene is TRBJ2-5, the V gene TRBV6-6; 7 bases are shared with TRBD1. The V segment lost 10 bases and the J segment 9 bases; nucleotides outside the gene matches: 14. Germline V gene lookup returns CDR1 MNHNY and CDR2 SVGAGI (reference sequence). CDR3 length equals 13 residues. CDR3 loop: CAIATGASRAQYF. The CDR3 DNA sequence: TGTGCCATCGCAACAGGGGCAAGTAGGGCCCAGTACTTC.

The chain uses TRBV5-8 and TRBJ2-7, with 10 bases matching TRBD1. The CDR3 consists of 17 residues. Germline trimming cut 3 bases from V and 3 bases from J; bases unmatched to any gene: 12. Germline CDR1 and CDR2: SGHTS and YDEGEE. CDR3 DNA sequence: TGTGCCAGCAGCTGGCCTCCCGGGACAGGGGCCAGCTACGAGCAGTACTTC. Translation gives CASSWPPGTGASYEQYF. Using reference TRBV5-8 and TRBJ2-7 for the parts outside the CDR3, the full variable domain is EAGVTQSPTHLIKTRGQQATLRCSPISGHTSVYWYQQALGLGLQFLLWYDEGEERNRGNFPPRFSGRQFPNYSSELNVNALELEDSALYLCASSWPPGTGASYEQYFGPGTRLTVT.

V gene TRBV2 combines with J gene TRBJ1-5; 7 positions agree with TRBD1. V lost 4 bases to trimming and J lost 2 bases; unmatched junction nucleotides: 8. Germline assignment: CDR1 SNHLY and CDR2 FYNNEI. This CDR3 is built from 16 residues. The DNA for the CDR3 is TGTGCCAGCAGTGGGGGACAGCCGCGTGGCAATCAGCCCCAGCATTTT. Translating gives CASSGGQPRGNQPQHF.

This chain connects TRBV9 to TRBJ2-7, with D perhaps matching TRBD2 (5 bases). The germline V gene encodes CDR1 SGDLS and CDR2 YYNGEE. The CDR3 runs to 15 residues. The ends were cut back, 4 bases at V and 2 bases at J, with 16 bases in the middle. CDR3 amino acids: CASSLQPRGTYEQYF. The CDR3 DNA follows: TGTGCCAGCAGCCTCCAGCCTCGGGGAACCTACGAGCAGTACTTC.

The CDR3 loop is CASIITGGPNTEAFF. The CDR3 region has the DNA TGTGCCAGTATCATCACGGGGGGTCCGAACACTGAAGCTTTCTTT. This chain connects TRBV19 to TRBJ1-1; D is perhaps TRBD1 (5 bases). The CDR3 extends over 15 amino acids. Germline V CDR1 and CDR2: LNHDA, SQIVND (reference sequence). V lost 7 bases and J lost 1, with 16 bases in between.

This clone has a single count. CDR3 sequence (DNA): TGTGCTAGTGGTTTGATAGACAGGGGGCCCGAGCAGTACTTC. Its protein product is CASGLIDRGPEQYF. This chain joins TRBV12-5 and TRBJ2-7, with TRBD1 matching over 10 bases. J gave up 6 bases and V 2 bases, and 4 bases lay outside the gene matches. CDR3 length equals 14 residues. Germline V lookup: CDR1 LGHNT, CDR2 FRNRAP.

There are a few counts of this clone. This chain uses TRBV2 with TRBJ1-6; D is undetermined. Germline-derived CDR1 and CDR2 are SNHLY and FYNNEI. CDR3 length equals 16 residues. Trimming removed 7 bases from V and 0 bases from J, with 13 bases in between. The CDR3 nucleotides read TGTGCCAGCAAGAGGGAGTCAAGCTCCTATAATTCACCCCTCCACTTT. Protein sequence: CASKRESSSYNSPLHF.

This chain uses TRBV5-1 with TRBJ2-3, with 9 bases aligning to TRBD1. Germline loops: CDR1 SGHRS, CDR2 YFSETQ. V lost 4 bases, J lost 3 bases, and 6 bases stayed unmatched. This CDR3 spans 15 amino acids. The DNA of the CDR3 is TGCGCCAGCAGCGGGAGGACAGGGGAAACAGATACGCAGTATTTT. As protein: CASSGRTGETDTQYF.